Presented here are 2 T cell receptor beta chains from one specimen sequenced in a study of technical replicates of blood from a few donors (dated by TCRdb to about 2017). Library preparation used the immunoSEQ multiplex PCR assay. Entries here come from immuneACCESS through TCRdb and include only in-frame sequences with V and J called. Some clones fail to appear in such tables; in the studies checked, an unresolved V gene covers under half of the shortfall, and the cause of the remainder is unknown. For this sample there are fewer than 70,000 clones; 94% appear just once. Approximately 0.22% of the sample is taken by the ten largest. Material for sequencing was T cells isolated from PBMCs. Every receptor here comes from a human donor in good health.

The V gene is TRBV9, the J gene TRBJ2-1; TRBD1 matches 10 bases. The CDR3 totals 18 residues. Germline V gene sequence: CDR1 SGDLS, CDR2 YYNGEE. Trimming took 2 bases from V and 5 from J; bases not matched to a gene: 13. CDR3 sequence reads: CASSVGALGTGAHNEQFF. DNA for the CDR3: TGTGCCAGCAGCGTTGGTGCACTAGGGACAGGGGCTCACAATGAGCAGTTCTTC.

The rearrangement joins TRBV15 to TRBJ1-6; D uncertain. The CDR3 has 17 residues. The germline V and J ends were trimmed by 0 bases and 0 bases, with 9 bases remaining between them. Germline V gene data show CDR1 as LNHNV and CDR2 as YYDKDF (reference sequence). The CDR3 sequence is CATSRDARSSYNSPLHF. Here the CDR3 DNA reads TGTGCCACCAGCAGAGATGCCCGTAGCTCCTATAATTCACCCCTCCACTTT.